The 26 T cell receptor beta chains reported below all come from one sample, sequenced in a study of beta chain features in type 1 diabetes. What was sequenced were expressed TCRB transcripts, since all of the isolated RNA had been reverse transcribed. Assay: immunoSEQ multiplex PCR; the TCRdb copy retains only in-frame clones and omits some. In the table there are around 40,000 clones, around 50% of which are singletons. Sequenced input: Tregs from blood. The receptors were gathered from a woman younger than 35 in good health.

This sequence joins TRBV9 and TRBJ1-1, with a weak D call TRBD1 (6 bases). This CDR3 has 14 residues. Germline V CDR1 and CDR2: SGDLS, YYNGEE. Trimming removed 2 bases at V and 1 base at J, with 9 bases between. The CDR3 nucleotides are TGTGCCAGCAGCGTTGACAGGTGGAACACTGAAGCTTTCTTT. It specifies CASSVDRWNTEAFF. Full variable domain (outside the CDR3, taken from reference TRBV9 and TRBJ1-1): DSGVTQTPKHLITATGQRVTLRCSPRSGDLSVYWYQQSLDQGLQFLIQYYNGEERAKGNILERFSAQQFPDLHSELNLSSLELGDSALYFCASSVDRWNTEAFFGQGTRLTVV.

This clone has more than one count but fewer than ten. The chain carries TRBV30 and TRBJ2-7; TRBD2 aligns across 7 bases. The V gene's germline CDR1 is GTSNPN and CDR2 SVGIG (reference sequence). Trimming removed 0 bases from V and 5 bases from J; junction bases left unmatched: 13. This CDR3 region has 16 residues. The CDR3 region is CAWSVQWDYLSDEQYF. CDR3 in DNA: TGTGCCTGGAGTGTACAATGGGACTACCTTTCCGACGAGCAGTACTTC.

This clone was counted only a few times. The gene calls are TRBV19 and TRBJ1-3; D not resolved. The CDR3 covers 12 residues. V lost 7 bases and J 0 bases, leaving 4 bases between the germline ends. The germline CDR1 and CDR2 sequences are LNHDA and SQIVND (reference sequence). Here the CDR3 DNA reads TGTGCCAGTATCAGCTCTGGAAACACCATATATTTT. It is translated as CASISSGNTIYF.

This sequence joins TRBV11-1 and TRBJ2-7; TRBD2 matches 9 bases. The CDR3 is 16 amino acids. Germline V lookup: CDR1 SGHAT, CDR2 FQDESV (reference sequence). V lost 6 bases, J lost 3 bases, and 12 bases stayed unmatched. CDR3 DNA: TGTGCCAGCAGTCCCGGTGGGCTAGCGGGATACTACGAGCAGTACTTC. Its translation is CASSPGGLAGYYEQYF.

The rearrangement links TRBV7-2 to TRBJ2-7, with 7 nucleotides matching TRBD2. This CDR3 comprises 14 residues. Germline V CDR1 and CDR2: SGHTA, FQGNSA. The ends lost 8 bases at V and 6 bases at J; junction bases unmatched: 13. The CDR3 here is CASRLGEGPVEQYF. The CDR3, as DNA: TGTGCCAGCCGACTGGGGGAGGGCCCGGTCGAGCAGTACTTC.

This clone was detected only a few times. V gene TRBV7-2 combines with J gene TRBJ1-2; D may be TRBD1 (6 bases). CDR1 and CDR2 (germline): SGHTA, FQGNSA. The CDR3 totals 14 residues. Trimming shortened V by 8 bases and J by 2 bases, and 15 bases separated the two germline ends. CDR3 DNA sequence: TGTGCCAGCGGACGAGGACAGACCAACTATGGCTACACCTTC. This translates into CASGRGQTNYGYTF. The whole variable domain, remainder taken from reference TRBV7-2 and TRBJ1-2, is GAGVSQSPSNKVTEKGKDVELRCDPISGHTALYWYRQSLGQGLEFLIYFQGNSAPDKSGLPSDRFSAERTGGSVSTLTIQRTQQEDSAVYLCASGRGQTNYGYTFGSGTRLTVV.

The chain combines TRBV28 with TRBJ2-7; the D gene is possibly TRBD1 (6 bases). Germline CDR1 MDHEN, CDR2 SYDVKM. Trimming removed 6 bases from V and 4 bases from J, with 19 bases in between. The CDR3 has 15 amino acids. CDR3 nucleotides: TGTGCCAGCAGCCCAGCACAGGGTAAAGTATACGAGCAGTACTTC. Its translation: CASSPAQGKVYEQYF.

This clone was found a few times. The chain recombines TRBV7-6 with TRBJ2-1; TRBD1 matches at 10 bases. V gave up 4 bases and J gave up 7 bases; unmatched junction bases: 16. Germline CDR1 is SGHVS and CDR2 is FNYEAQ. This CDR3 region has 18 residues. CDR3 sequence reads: CASSSRDRGGIVLNEQFF. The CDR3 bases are TGTGCCAGCAGCTCCCGGGACAGGGGTGGAATAGTTCTGAATGAGCAGTTCTTC. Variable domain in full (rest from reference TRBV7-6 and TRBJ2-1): GAGVSQSPRYKVTKRGQDVALRCDPISGHVSLYWYRQALGQGPEFLTYFNYEAQQDKSGLPNDRFSAERPEGSISTLTIQRTEQRDSAMYRCASSSRDRGGIVLNEQFFGPGTRLTVL.

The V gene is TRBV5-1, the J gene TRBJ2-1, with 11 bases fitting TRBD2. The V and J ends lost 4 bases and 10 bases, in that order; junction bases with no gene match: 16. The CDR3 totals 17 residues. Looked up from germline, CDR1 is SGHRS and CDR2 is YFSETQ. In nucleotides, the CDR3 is TGCGCCAGCAGCCGCAGTAGGGGGACTAGCGGTTCTGGAGAGCAGTTCTTC. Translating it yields CASSRSRGTSGSGEQFF.

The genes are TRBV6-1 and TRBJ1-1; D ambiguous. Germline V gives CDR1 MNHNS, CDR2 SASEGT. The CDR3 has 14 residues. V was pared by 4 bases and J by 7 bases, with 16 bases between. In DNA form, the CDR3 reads TGTGCCAGCAGTGCCTCCGGGAGGCAAAATGAAGCTTTCTTT. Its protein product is CASSASGRQNEAFF.

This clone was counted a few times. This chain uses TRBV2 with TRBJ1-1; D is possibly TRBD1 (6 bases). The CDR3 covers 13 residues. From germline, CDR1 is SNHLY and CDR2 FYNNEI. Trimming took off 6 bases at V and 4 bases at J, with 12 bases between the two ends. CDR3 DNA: TGTGCCAGCAGAGAACAGGGAGGCACTGAAGCTTTCTTT. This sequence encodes CASREQGGTEAFF.

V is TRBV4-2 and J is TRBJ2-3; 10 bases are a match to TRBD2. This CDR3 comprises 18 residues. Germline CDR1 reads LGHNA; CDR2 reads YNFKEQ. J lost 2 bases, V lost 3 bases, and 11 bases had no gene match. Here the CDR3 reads CASSHLLRSGRVTDTQYF. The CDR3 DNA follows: TGTGCCAGCAGCCACCTCCTCCGAAGCGGGAGGGTCACAGATACGCAGTATTTT.

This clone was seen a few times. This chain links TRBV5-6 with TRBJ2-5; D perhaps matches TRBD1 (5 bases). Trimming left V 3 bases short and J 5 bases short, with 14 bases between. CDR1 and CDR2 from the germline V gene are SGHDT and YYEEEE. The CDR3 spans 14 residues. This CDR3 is CASSWGTGRETQYF. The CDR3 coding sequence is TGTGCCAGCAGCTGGGGAACAGGTCGGGAGACCCAGTACTTC.

The CDR3 loop is CASSPGRGGGRGSSYNEQFF. For the CDR3, the DNA is TGCGCCAGCAGCCCCGGACGAGGTGGGGGACGGGGGAGCTCCTACAATGAGCAGTTCTTC. J is TRBJ2-1 and V is TRBV5-1; weak D call: TRBD2 (6 bases). This CDR3 region has 20 residues. V was pared by 4 bases and J by 0 bases, with 26 bases between. The germline CDR1 and CDR2 sequences are SGHRS and YFSETQ. Drawing the rest from reference TRBV5-1 and TRBJ2-1, the complete variable domain is KAGVTQTPRYLIKTRGQQVTLSCSPISGHRSVSWYQQTPGQGLQFLFEYFSETQRNKGNFPGRFSGRQFSNSRSEMNVSTLELGDSALYLCASSPGRGGGRGSSYNEQFFGPGTRLTVL.

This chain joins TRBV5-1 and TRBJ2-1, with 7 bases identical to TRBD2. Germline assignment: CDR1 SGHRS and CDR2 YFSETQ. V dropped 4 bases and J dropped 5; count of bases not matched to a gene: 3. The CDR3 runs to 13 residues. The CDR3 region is CASSGGVDNEQFF. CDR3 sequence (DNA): TGCGCCAGCAGCGGGGGGGTCGACAATGAGCAGTTCTTC. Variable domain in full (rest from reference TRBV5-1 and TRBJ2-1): KAGVTQTPRYLIKTRGQQVTLSCSPISGHRSVSWYQQTPGQGLQFLFEYFSETQRNKGNFPGRFSGRQFSNSRSEMNVSTLELGDSALYLCASSGGVDNEQFFGPGTRLTVL.

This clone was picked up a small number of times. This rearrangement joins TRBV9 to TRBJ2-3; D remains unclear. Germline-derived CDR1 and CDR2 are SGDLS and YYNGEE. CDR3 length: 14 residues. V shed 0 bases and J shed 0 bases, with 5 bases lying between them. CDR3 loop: CASSVAISTDTQYF. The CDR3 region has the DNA TGTGCCAGCAGCGTAGCTATTAGCACAGATACGCAGTATTTT. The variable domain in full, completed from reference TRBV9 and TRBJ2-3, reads DSGVTQTPKHLITATGQRVTLRCSPRSGDLSVYWYQQSLDQGLQFLIQYYNGEERAKGNILERFSAQQFPDLHSELNLSSLELGDSALYFCASSVAISTDTQYFGPGTRLTVL.

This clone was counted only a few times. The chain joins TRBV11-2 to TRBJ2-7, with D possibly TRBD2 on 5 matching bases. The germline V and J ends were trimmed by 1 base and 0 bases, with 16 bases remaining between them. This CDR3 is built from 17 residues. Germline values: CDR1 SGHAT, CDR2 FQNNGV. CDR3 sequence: CASSLVARRISSYEQYF. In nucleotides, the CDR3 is TGTGCCAGCAGCTTAGTGGCCAGGAGGATTAGCTCCTACGAGCAGTACTTC.

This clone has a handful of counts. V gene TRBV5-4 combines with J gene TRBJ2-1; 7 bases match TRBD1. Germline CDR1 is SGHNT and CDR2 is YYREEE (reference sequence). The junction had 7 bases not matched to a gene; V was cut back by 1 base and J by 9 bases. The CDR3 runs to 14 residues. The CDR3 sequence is CASSLIKGAGEQFF. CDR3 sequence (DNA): TGTGCCAGCAGCTTGATAAAGGGGGCCGGTGAGCAGTTCTTC. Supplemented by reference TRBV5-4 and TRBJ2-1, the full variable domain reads ETGVTQSPTHLIKTRGQQVTLRCSSQSGHNTVSWYQQALGQGPQFIFQYYREEENGRGNFPPRFSGLQFPNYSSELNVNALELDDSALYLCASSLIKGAGEQFFGPGTRLTVL.

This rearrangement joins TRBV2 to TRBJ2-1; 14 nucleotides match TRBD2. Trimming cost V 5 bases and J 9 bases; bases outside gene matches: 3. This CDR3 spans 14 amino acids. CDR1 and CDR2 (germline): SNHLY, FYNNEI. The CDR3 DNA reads TGTGCCAGCAGTCCGGGACTAGCGGGAGCTGAGCAGTTCTTC. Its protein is CASSPGLAGAEQFF.

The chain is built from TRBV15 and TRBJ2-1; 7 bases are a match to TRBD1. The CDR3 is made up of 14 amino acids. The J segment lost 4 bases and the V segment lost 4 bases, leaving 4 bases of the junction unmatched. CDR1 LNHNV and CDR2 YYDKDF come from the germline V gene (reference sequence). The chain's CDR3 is CATSTRTGYNEQFF. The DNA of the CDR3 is TGTGCCACCAGCACACGGACAGGTTACAATGAGCAGTTCTTC.

The CDR3 DNA is TGCAGCGTTCGGGATAGTGGAGGCACAGATACGCAGTATTTT. This translates into CSVRDSGGTDTQYF. This rearrangement joins TRBV29-1 to TRBJ2-3, with a weak D call TRBD2 (5 bases). Between the trimmed V and J ends, which lost 5 bases and 1 base, there was a span of 13 bases. The CDR3 is 14 amino acids. Germline CDR1 is SQVTM and CDR2 is ANQGSEA.

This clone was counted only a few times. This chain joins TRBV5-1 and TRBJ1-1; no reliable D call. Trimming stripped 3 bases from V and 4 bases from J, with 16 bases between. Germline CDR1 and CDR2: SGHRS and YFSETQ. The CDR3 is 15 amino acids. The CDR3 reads CASSSTGIRGTEAFF. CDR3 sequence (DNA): TGCGCCAGCAGCTCTACCGGGATTAGAGGCACTGAAGCTTTCTTT. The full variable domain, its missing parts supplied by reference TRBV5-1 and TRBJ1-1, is KAGVTQTPRYLIKTRGQQVTLSCSPISGHRSVSWYQQTPGQGLQFLFEYFSETQRNKGNFPGRFSGRQFSNSRSEMNVSTLELGDSALYLCASSSTGIRGTEAFFGQGTRLTVV.

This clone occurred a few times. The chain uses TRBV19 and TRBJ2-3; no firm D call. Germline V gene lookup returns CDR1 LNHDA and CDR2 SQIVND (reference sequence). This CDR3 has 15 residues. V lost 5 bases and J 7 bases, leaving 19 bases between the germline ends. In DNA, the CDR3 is TGTGCCAGTAGTGAACAGAGCCAACTCTCCCATACGCAGTATTTT. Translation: CASSEQSQLSHTQYF.

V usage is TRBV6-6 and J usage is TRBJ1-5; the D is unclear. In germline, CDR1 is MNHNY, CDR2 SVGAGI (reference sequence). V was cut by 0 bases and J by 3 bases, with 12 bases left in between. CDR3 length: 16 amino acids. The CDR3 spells CASSYSNSRFNQPQHF. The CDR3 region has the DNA TGTGCCAGCAGTTACTCGAACAGCCGTTTCAATCAGCCCCAGCATTTT.

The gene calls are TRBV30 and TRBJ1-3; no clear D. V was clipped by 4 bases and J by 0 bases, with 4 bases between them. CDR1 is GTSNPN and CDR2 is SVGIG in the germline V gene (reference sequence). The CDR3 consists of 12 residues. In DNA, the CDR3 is TGTGCCTGGACAGGCTCTGGAAACACCATATATTTT. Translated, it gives CAWTGSGNTIYF.

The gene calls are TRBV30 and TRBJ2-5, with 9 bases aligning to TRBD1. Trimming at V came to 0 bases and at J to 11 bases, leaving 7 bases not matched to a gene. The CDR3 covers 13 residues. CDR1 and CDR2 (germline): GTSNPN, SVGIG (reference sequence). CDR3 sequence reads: CAWSVRGTGSQYF. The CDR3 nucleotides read TGTGCCTGGAGTGTACGGGGGACAGGGTCGCAGTACTTC.